This TCR beta chain was retrieved from a study of monozygotic twins with inflammatory bowel disease. Study-wide results and limits: Lower TCRbeta diversity (inverse Simpson) was seen in IBD patients than in healthy co-twins. There were differing immunosuppressive treatments, which may have added variability to patient repertoires.

Note on this clonotype: Its antigen is unknown.

This CDR3 has 13 amino acids. CDR1 is SQVTM, CDR2 ANQGSEA, per germline. UMIs were attached via template switching, each with a 6-nucleotide sample barcode. TCRdb re-called the 5' RACE reads and catalogs CDR3 proteins one per entry, DNA excluded. The ten most abundant clones cover around 7.2% of a sample with approximately 160,000 distinct CDR3 sequences. This clonotype originated in a human donor with ulcerative colitis or Crohn's disease, or a healthy co-twin of an affected twin (not recorded which). The chain is built from TRBV29-1 and TRBJ2-1; TCRdb designates TRBD1, a call that cannot be tested without DNA. Material for sequencing was blood. CDR3 residues: CSEWDRVQNEQFF.